The sequence of this TCR beta chain was determined in a study of HIV-infected patients and healthy controls. All unsorted peripheral T cells were captured because whole blood was used without fractionation. This clonotype was counted at least ten times. Its specificity is unknown. Overall study findings and caveats: During therapy, HIV-associated CDR3s fell significantly in frequency, while CMV-associated CDR3s did not change significantly. HIV+ repertoires were severely depleted of MAIT alpha-chain CDR3s, unlike healthy controls.

CDR3 length: 12 residues. Germline loops: CDR1 SGHAT, CDR2 FQNNGV. V was trimmed by 5 bases and J by 6 bases, leaving 9 bases between them. Reverse transcription used around 500 ng RNA and constant-region primers for alpha and beta. Separate chain-specific third strand synthesis with multiplexing indices produced the alpha and beta libraries. TCRdb called the 5' RACE reads again in MiXCR, with one record for every CDR3 protein. In the table there are fewer than 20,000 distinct CDR3 sequences, approximately 9.5% of which are singletons. Source material: blood. This clonotype was sampled from an adult in good health. This rearrangement joins TRBV11-2 to TRBJ2-3; D might be TRBD1 (5 bases). The CDR3 DNA sequence: TGTGCCAGCAGCAAAGGGGCCGATACGCAGTATTTT. This gives the protein CASSKGADTQYF.